A selection of T cell receptor beta chains follows, all from one sample in a study of metastatic and nonmetastatic thyroid tumors. MiXCR was used by TCRdb to re-call the PCR reads. The repertoire includes around 30,000 clones, roughly 18% of them detected once, and 10% sits in the top ten. Sample: blood. The receptor source for this set is a female donor with papillary thyroid cancer or a benign thyroid nodule (not recorded which). Some clones in this sample may be carry-over from other donors' samples. Both conserved end residues are part of each CDR3. D genes are given only for firm matches. Some rows mark clone size as missing; the rest say once, few, many or name a class of expanded clone.

v_gene	d_gene	j_gene	abundance	CDR3nt	CDR3aa
TRBV6-1	TRBD1	TRBJ1-2	few	TGTGCCAGCAGCCGAGCCCTGGGACAGGGTAGGAGTGGCTACACCTTC	CASSRALGQGRSGYTF
TRBV28	NA	TRBJ1-3	medium-sized	TGTGCCAGCAGCCTCCAGTATTCAGGAAACACCATATATTTT	CASSLQYSGNTIYF
TRBV6-1	NA	TRBJ1-5	many	TGTGCCAGCAGTGAGGGAAAACACGGGGCTTATAGCAATCAGCCCCAGCATTTT	CASSEGKHGAYSNQPQHF
TRBV4-2	TRBD1	TRBJ1-2	NA	TGTGCCAGCAGCGGGCCAGGGGGACGCTATGGCTACACCTTC	CASSGPGGRYGYTF
TRBV13	NA	TRBJ1-6	many	TGTGCCAGCAGCTTAGACCCTCAAGGGGGTTCACCCCTCCACTTT	CASSLDPQGGSPLHF
TRBV20-1	NA	TRBJ1-2	many	TGCAGTGCTAGAGATATTGGGAAGTCCGGGGCACTTTATGGCTACACCTTC	CSARDIGKSGALYGYTF
TRBV11-2	NA	TRBJ2-7	NA	TGTGCCAGCAGCCAAGCCGCGTTCCCCTACGAGCAGTACTTC	CASSQAAFPYEQYF
TRBV28	NA	TRBJ1-5	NA	TGTGCCAGTCACACTGACGGGTCCGGCCAGCATTTT	CASHTDGSGQHF
TRBV14	TRBD2	TRBJ2-3	many	TGTGCCAGCAGCCCCGTGGTGGGGAAGCGGGGTTGGGGACGCACAGATACGCAGTATTTT	CASSPVVGKRGWGRTDTQYF
TRBV27	NA	TRBJ1-2	many	TGTGCCAGCAGTTTCAACAGGGAGGATGGCTACACCTTC	CASSFNREDGYTF
TRBV5-1	NA	TRBJ2-3	NA	TGCGCCAGCAGCCTGAAGGGGGGCACAGATACGCAGTATTTT	CASSLKGGTDTQYF
TRBV30	TRBD2	TRBJ2-7	many	TGTGCCCGGAGTGTTGCGGGAGAGTACGAGCAGTACTTC	CARSVAGEYEQYF
TRBV5-1	TRBD2	TRBJ2-3	many	TGCGCCAGCAGCCAAGACGGGGGGGAGGAAGATACGCAGTATTTT	CASSQDGGEEDTQYF
TRBV12-5	TRBD2	TRBJ2-7	NA	TGTGCTAGTGCCTCGCGGGGGGGCGAGAAGTACTTC	CASASRGGEKYF
TRBV20-1	NA	TRBJ2-1	NA	TGCAGTGCTTCCTGGGATTACAATGAGCAGTTCTTC	CSASWDYNEQFF
TRBV15	NA	TRBJ2-3	NA	TGTGCCACCAGCAGAGGGGTGAGGTCAGATACAGATACGCAGTATTTT	CATSRGVRSDTDTQYF
TRBV9	NA	TRBJ1-4	many	TGTGCCAGCAGCCCGAGAGGGTTCGCAGGTGAAAAACTGTTTTTT	CASSPRGFAGEKLFF
TRBV6-1	NA	TRBJ1-6	medium-sized	TGTGCCAGCATTCCCTCCGGTGGGGTGTCACCCCTCCACTTT	CASIPSGGVSPLHF
TRBV27	TRBD1	TRBJ2-7	medium-sized	TGTGCCAGCAGTCCCTCAAGGGACAGGGCCGACTTCTACGAGCAGTACTTC	CASSPSRDRADFYEQYF
TRBV7-8	TRBD1	TRBJ1-2	many	TGTGCCAGCAGTCGCACAGGGGTAGGTGGCTACACCTTC	CASSRTGVGGYTF
TRBV6-1	TRBD1	TRBJ2-5	many	TGTGCCAGCAGTGAACAGGGGGCCGGAGAGACCCAGTACTTC	CASSEQGAGETQYF
TRBV7-2	NA	TRBJ1-3	many	TGTGCCAGCAGCTTGAGTTTTCGAGGAAACACCATATATTTT	CASSLSFRGNTIYF
TRBV10-3	NA	TRBJ1-5	many	TGTGCCATCAGTACCAATCAGCCCCAGCATTTT	CAISTNQPQHF
TRBV20-1	TRBD1	TRBJ2-3	NA	TGCAGTGCTATACAGGACAGGGGCTGCACAGATACGCAGTATTTT	CSAIQDRGCTDTQYF
TRBV10-2	NA	TRBJ1-6	many	TGCGCCAGCATCGGCCGGGCAGACTCCTATAATTCACCCCTCCACTTT	CASIGRADSYNSPLHF
TRBV5-1	NA	TRBJ1-2	medium-sized	TGCGCCAGCAGCACCTCCGGGGGCCTGGGCCGGGATGGCTACACCTTC	CASSTSGGLGRDGYTF
TRBV7-9	TRBD2	TRBJ2-7	once	TGTGCTATCGAGCCTCCTAGCGGGGGGTACGAGCAGTACTTC	CAIEPPSGGYEQYF
TRBV11-2	NA	TRBJ1-1	many	TGTGCCAGCAGCTTAGATGGGTGGGTCCGGACTGAAGCTTTCTTT	CASSLDGWVRTEAFF
TRBV6-1	TRBD1	TRBJ2-7	many	TGTGCCAGCAGTGATGCACCAGGGACAGGGGGCAGCGAGCAGTACTTC	CASSDAPGTGGSEQYF
TRBV6-1	NA	TRBJ1-2	many	TGTGCCACCAAAAACAGGGCCCAGAGCTATGGCTACACCTTC	CATKNRAQSYGYTF
TRBV11-2	NA	TRBJ2-2	NA	TGTGCCAGCAGCTTGATTGGACAGTGGACCGGGGGGCTGTTTTTT	CASSLIGQWTGGLFF
TRBV20-1	NA	TRBJ1-2	NA	TGCAGTGCTGAAGGGGAGGGAGATGGCTACACCTTC	CSAEGEGDGYTF
TRBV2	NA	TRBJ1-1	many	TGTGCCAGCACTCTGCAGGGGCGCCCTGAAGCTTTCTTT	CASTLQGRPEAFF
TRBV28	TRBD1	TRBJ2-1	NA	TGTGCCAGCAGCCAAGGGGGACAGGCCGGGGGTGAGCAGTTCTTC	CASSQGGQAGGEQFF
TRBV6-2/TRBV6-3	TRBD2	TRBJ2-7	medium-sized	TGTGCCAGCAGTTACGAAGGGACTAGCGGCTACGAGCAGTACTTC	CASSYEGTSGYEQYF
TRBV20-1	TRBD2	TRBJ2-1	many	TGCAGTGCTAGTTCGTTAGCGGGGTACAATGAGCAGTTCTTC	CSASSLAGYNEQFF
TRBV30	TRBD1	TRBJ1-2	NA	TGTGCCTGGAGTGTGGCAGACAGGGGTCCTAATAATGGCTACACCTTC	CAWSVADRGPNNGYTF
TRBV7-9	NA	TRBJ1-1	NA	TGTGCCAGCAGGCCAAGTGGGGTTTCTGGCACTGAATCTTTCTTT	CASRPSGVSGTESFF
TRBV6-1	NA	TRBJ1-6	medium-sized	TGTGCCAGCAGTGAAGGGCCCGAAGGGTCACCCCTCCACTTT	CASSEGPEGSPLHF
TRBV4-1	NA	TRBJ1-2	many	TGCGCCAGCAGCCAAGTTGGGGGCAGACGAAAACATGGCTACACCTTC	CASSQVGGRRKHGYTF
TRBV11-2	NA	TRBJ1-5	NA	TGTGCCAGCAGCTTAAACCCGGCAGGTGCTTCGAGGCAGCCCCAGCATTTT	CASSLNPAGASRQPQHF
TRBV20-1	TRBD1	TRBJ2-7	NA	TGCAGTGCTTACTCCGGACAGGGTAATACCTACGAGCAGTACTTC	CSAYSGQGNTYEQYF
TRBV6-2/TRBV6-3	NA	TRBJ1-1	NA	TGTGCCAGCAATCAGGGTACGATGGTCACTGAAGCTTTCTTT	CASNQGTMVTEAFF
TRBV5-1	TRBD2	TRBJ2-3	NA	TGCGCCACCTCCCCCACTAGCGGAATCACAGATACGCAGTATTTT	CATSPTSGITDTQYF
TRBV3-1	TRBD1	TRBJ1-2	many	TGTGCCAGCAGCCAACCAACGACAGGGACATCCTTCGGCTACACCTTC	CASSQPTTGTSFGYTF
TRBV28	TRBD2	TRBJ2-5	many	TGTGCCAGCAGTTTGACTAGCGGGGGGGAAGAGACCCAGTACTTC	CASSLTSGGEETQYF
TRBV28	TRBD1	TRBJ1-2	once	TGTGCCAGCAGTTTCCTGGCGGGGGGGACAGTGGGAAACCTTAACCATGGCTACACCTTC	CASSFLAGGTVGNLNHGYTF
TRBV7-3	NA	TRBJ1-2	many	TGTGCCAGCAATCCAGGGTTCGATGGCTACACCTTC	CASNPGFDGYTF
TRBV7-9	TRBD1	TRBJ1-2	many	TGTGCCAGCAGTCCCGGGACAGGAATCCCTCTAGGTGGCTACACCTTC	CASSPGTGIPLGGYTF
TRBV24-1	NA	TRBJ1-4	many	TGTGCCACCAGTGAGGCCGGAAAACTGTTTTTT	CATSEAGKLFF
TRBV20-1	NA	TRBJ2-6	many	TGCAGTGCCCTGGTGGGGGCTACTGGGGCCAACGTCCTGACTTTC	CSALVGATGANVLTF
TRBV11-2	TRBD2	TRBJ2-1	NA	TGTGCCAGCAGCTCGGGGGGACTAGAGGGGTACAATGAGCAGTTCTTC	CASSSGGLEGYNEQFF
TRBV11-2	NA	TRBJ2-7	NA	TGTGCCAGCAGCTACCAGGGTACCCCTATCTTCGAGCAGTACTTC	CASSYQGTPIFEQYF
TRBV7-9	NA	TRBJ2-1	many	TGTGCCAGCAGCGGTGAGGAGCAGTTCTTC	CASSGEEQFF
TRBV10-1	NA	TRBJ2-2	NA	TGCGCCAGCAGTGGCGACAACACCTGGGAGCTGTTTTTT	CASSGDNTWELFF
TRBV20-1	TRBD1	TRBJ1-6	many	TGCAGTGCGAGACAGGGGGAATCACCCCTCCACTTT	CSARQGESPLHF
TRBV30	TRBD2	TRBJ2-5	many	TGTGCCTGCCGACTAGCGGGAGAGGGGCAAGAGACCCAGTACTTC	CACRLAGEGQETQYF
TRBV12-3/TRBV12-4	NA	TRBJ2-5	NA	TGTGCCAGCGCCAGTGACTTTGAGACCCAGTACTTC	CASASDFETQYF
TRBV7-3	NA	TRBJ2-1	many	TGTGCCAGCAGCTTATCAGGGGGACTAGTCGGCAATGAGCAGTTCTTC	CASSLSGGLVGNEQFF
TRBV20-1	NA	TRBJ1-5	many	TGCAGTGCTAGAGATCAAGGATTCAATCAGCCCCAGCATTTT	CSARDQGFNQPQHF